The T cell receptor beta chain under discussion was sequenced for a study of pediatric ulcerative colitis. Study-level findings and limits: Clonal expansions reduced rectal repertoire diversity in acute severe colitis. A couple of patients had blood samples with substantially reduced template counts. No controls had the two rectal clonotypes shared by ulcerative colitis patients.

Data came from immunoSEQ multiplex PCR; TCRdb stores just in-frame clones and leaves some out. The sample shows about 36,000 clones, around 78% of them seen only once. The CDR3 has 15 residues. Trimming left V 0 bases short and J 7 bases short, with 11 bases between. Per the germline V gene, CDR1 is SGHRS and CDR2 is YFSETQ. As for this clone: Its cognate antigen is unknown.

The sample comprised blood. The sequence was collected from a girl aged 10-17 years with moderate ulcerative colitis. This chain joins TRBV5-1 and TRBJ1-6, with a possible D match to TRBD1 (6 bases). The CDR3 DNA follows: TGCGCCAGCAGCTTGGGTCAGGGGTTCAATTCACCCCTCCACTTT. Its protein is CASSLGQGFNSPLHF.